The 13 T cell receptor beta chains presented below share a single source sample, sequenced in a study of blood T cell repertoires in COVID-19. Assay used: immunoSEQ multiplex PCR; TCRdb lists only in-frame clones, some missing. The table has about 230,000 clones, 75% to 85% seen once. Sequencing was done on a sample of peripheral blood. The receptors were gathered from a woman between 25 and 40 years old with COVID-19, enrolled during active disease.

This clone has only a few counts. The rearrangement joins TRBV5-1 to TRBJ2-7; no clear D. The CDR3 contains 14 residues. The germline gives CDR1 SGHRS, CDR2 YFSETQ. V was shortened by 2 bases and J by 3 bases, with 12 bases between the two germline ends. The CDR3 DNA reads TGCGCCAGCAGCTTTTGGCGGAACCACTACGAGCAGTACTTC. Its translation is CASSFWRNHYEQYF.

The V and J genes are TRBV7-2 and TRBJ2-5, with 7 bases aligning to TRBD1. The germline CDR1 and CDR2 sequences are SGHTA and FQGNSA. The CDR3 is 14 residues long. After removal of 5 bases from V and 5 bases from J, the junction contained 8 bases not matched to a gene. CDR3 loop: CASSHRQGRETQYF. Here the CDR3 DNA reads TGTGCCAGCAGCCACCGACAGGGACGGGAGACCCAGTACTTC.

CDR3 sequence (DNA): TGTGCCAGTAGTATGGGGCTCCAGGGCCGGAATGAGCAGTTCTTC. This encodes CASSMGLQGRNEQFF. The chain recombines TRBV19 with TRBJ2-1, with TRBD1 as a possible D gene (5 bases). Deletions cut 3 bases from V and 7 bases from J, with 16 bases between. Germline CDR1 and CDR2: LNHDA and SQIVND (reference sequence). The CDR3 has 15 residues. The entire variable domain, with the rest obtained from reference TRBV19 and TRBJ2-1, is as follows: DGGITQSPKYLFRKEGQNVTLSCEQNLNHDAMYWYRQDPGQGLRLIYYSQIVNDFQKGDIAEGYSVSREKKESFPLTVTSAQKNPTAFYLCASSMGLQGRNEQFFGPGTRLTVL.

This chain's CDR3 is CASSLRGIEETQYF. In DNA, the CDR3 is TGTGCCAGCAGCTTACGAGGGATTGAAGAGACCCAGTACTTC. The rearrangement links TRBV7-2 to TRBJ2-5; D may be TRBD2 (5 bases). Germline V gives CDR1 SGHTA, CDR2 FQGNSA. The CDR3 totals 14 residues. The V end lost 2 bases, the J end lost 3 bases, and 10 bases lay between the germline ends. The full variable domain, with the rest looked up from reference TRBV7-2 and TRBJ2-5, is GAGVSQSPSNKVTEKGKDVELRCDPISGHTALYWYRQSLGQGLEFLIYFQGNSAPDKSGLPSDRFSAERTGGSVSTLTIQRTQQEDSAVYLCASSLRGIEETQYFGPGTRLLVL.

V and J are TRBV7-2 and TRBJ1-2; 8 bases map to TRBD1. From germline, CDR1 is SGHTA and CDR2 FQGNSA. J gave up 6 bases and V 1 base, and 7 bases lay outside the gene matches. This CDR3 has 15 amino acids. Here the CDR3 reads CASSLVSGTGDGYTF. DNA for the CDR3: TGTGCCAGCAGCTTAGTTTCAGGGACAGGAGATGGCTACACCTTC.

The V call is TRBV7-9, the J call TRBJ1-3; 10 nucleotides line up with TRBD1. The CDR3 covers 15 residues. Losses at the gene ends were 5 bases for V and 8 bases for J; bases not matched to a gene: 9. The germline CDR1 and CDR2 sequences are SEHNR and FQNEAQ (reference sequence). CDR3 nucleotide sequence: TGTGCCAGCAGCCACTCCGGGACAGGGGAGGACACCATATATTTT. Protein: CASSHSGTGEDTIYF.

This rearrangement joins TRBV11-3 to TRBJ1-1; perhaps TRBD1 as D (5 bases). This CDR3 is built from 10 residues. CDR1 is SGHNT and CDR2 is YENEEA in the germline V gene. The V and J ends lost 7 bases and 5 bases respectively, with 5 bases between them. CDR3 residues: CASKGTEAFF. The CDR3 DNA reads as TGTGCCAGCAAGGGGACTGAAGCTTTCTTT.

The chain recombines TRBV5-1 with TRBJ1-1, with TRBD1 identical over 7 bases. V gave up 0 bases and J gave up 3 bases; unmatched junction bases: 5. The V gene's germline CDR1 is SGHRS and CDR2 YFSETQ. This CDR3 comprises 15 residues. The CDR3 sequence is CASSLGQGSHTEAFF. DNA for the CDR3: TGCGCCAGCAGCTTGGGACAGGGCAGTCACACTGAAGCTTTCTTT.

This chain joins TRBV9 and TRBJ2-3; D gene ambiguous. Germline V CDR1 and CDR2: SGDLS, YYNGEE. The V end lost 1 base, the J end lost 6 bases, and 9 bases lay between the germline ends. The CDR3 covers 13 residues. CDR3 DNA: TGTGCCAGCAGCGTATTAGTTATGGATACGCAGTATTTT. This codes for CASSVLVMDTQYF.

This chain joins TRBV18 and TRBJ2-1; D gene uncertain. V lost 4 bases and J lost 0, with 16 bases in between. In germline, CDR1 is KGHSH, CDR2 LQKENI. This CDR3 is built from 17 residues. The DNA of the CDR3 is TGTGCCAGCTCACTCCTTGACTTCTTGAGCTCCTACAATGAGCAGTTCTTC. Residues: CASSLLDFLSSYNEQFF.

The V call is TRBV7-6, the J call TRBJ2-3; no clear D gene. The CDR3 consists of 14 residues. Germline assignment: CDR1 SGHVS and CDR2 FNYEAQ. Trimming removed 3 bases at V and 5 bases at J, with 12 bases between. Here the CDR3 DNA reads TGTGCCAGCAGCTTTCGCGGTGGTGGAGATACGCAGTATTTT. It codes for CASSFRGGGDTQYF.

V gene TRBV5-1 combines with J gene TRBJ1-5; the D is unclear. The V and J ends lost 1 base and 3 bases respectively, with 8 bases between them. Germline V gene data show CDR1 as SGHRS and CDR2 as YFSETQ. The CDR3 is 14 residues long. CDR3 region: CASSLYGDNQPQHF. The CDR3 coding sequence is TGCGCCAGCAGCTTGTACGGGGACAATCAGCCCCAGCATTTT.

As DNA, the CDR3 is TGTGCCTGGGGAACCAGACCCGGGGGGTCACCCCTCCACTTT. This codes for CAWGTRPGGSPLHF. This chain connects TRBV30 to TRBJ1-6, with a tentative D call TRBD1 (5 bases). V was shortened by 5 bases and J by 10 bases, with 18 bases between the two germline ends. CDR3 size: 14 residues. CDR1 and CDR2 (germline): GTSNPN, SVGIG (reference sequence).